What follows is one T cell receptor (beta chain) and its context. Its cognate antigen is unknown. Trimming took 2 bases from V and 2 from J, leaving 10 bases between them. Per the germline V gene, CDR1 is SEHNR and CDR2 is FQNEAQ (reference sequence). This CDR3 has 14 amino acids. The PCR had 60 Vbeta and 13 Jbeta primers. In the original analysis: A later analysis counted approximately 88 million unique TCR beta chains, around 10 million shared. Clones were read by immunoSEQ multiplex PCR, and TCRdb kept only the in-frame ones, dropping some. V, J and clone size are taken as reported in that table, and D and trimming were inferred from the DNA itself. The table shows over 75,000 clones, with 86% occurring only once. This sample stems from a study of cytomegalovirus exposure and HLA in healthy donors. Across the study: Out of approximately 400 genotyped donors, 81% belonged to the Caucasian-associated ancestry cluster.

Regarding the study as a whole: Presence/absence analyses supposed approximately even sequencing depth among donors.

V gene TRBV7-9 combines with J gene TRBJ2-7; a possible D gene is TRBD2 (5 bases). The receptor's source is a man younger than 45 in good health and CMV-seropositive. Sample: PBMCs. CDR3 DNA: TGTGCCAGCAGCTTAAGCCCGGGGACCTACGAGCAGTACTTC. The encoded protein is CASSLSPGTYEQYF.